This T cell receptor (beta chain) was found in a study of T cell responses to AZD1222 COVID-19 vaccine. Overall study findings and caveats: With two AZD1222 doses given, Spike-specific TCR breadth and depth both rose. Clonal diversity was possibly underestimated, and the donors were mostly white British, with more females.

The method was immunoSEQ multiplex PCR; TCRdb's version includes in-frame clones alone and lacks a portion of them. The sample lists fewer than 300,000 clones, approximately 95% occurring once. On this clone: Its antigen is undetermined.

Sequenced here: peripheral blood, sampled on day 0 of AZD1222 vaccination. This sequence originates from an adult in good health.

CDR3 amino acids: CASNSEAFF. CDR3 bases: TGCGCCAGCAATTCTGAAGCTTTCTTT. The gene calls are TRBV10-1 and TRBJ1-1; D is uncertain. Between the trimmed V and J ends, which lost 7 bases and 6 bases, there was a span of 3 bases. Germline loops: CDR1 WNHNN, CDR2 SYGVQD (reference sequence). This CDR3 contains 9 residues.